The source of this T cell receptor beta chain is a study of CD8 T cells in ankylosing spondylitis. Findings and limits, study-wide: Relatively scarce in peripheral blood, disease-linked clones were CD8+. The authors reported significant enrichment of disease-linked clones in matched ankylosing spondylitis synovial fluid. A motif in TCR beta, a set of eight or nine highly homologous variants, appeared characteristic of ankylosing spondylitis blood.

The CDR3 is 15 residues long. The germline CDR1 and CDR2 sequences are DFQATT and SNEGSKA (reference sequence). Germline trimming cut 1 base from V and 3 bases from J; bases unmatched to any gene: 3. Quantitative 5'-RACE was performed with molecular barcodes, and it yielded the TCR beta libraries. TCRdb processed the 5' RACE reads anew with MiXCR; each CDR3 protein has one entry. The sample lists 450,000 or so distinct CDR3 sequences, roughly 27% occurring once. This clonotype occurred a few times. Its antigen remains unidentified. The sample consisted of blood, either unsorted or a sorted T cell fraction (not recorded which). The sequence was obtained from a male donor with ankylosing spondylitis. The V and J genes are TRBV20-1 and TRBJ2-1; 10 positions agree with TRBD2. Here the CDR3 reads CSARASSGGYNEQFF. CDR3 DNA: TGCAGTGCTAGAGCTTCTAGCGGGGGCTACAATGAGCAGTTCTTC.